What follows are 23 T cell receptor beta chains derived from one specimen sequenced in a study of T cell responses to AZD1222 COVID-19 vaccine. TCRdb's copy holds only in-frame clones and misses some; the assay was immunoSEQ multiplex PCR. The data contain around 70,000 clones, about four fifths of them singletons. Source: peripheral blood, taken on day 0 of MenACWY control vaccination. Receptors originate from an adult in good health.

Only a few counts were recorded for this clone. This rearrangement joins TRBV27 to TRBJ2-7; 10 bases fit TRBD1. V dropped 5 bases and J dropped 5; count of bases not matched to a gene: 9. CDR1 and CDR2 from the germline V gene are MNHEY and SMNVEV (reference sequence). CDR3 length equals 15 residues. CDR3 loop: CASSPLGQGFNEQYF. The CDR3 nucleotides read TGTGCCAGCAGTCCCTTGGGACAGGGGTTTAACGAGCAGTACTTC.

The chain links TRBV5-1 to TRBJ2-7; D unclear. Germline V gene sequence: CDR1 SGHRS, CDR2 YFSETQ. CDR3 length: 14 amino acids. Trimming removed 0 bases at V and 0 bases at J, with 7 bases between. The CDR3 spells CASSLGPNSYEQYF. The DNA for the CDR3 is TGCGCCAGCAGCTTGGGACCGAACTCCTACGAGCAGTACTTC.

The chain couples TRBV7-2 to TRBJ1-1, with a possible D match to TRBD1 (5 bases). Trimming removed 6 bases at V and 1 base at J, with 9 bases between. CDR3 length: 13 amino acids. Germline assignment: CDR1 SGHTA and CDR2 FQGNSA. The CDR3 is CASRDNWNTEAFF. For the CDR3, the DNA is TGTGCCAGCAGGGACAATTGGAACACTGAAGCTTTCTTT.

This chain links TRBV5-1 with TRBJ1-1; D is perhaps TRBD1 (5 bases). V lost 3 bases, J lost 6 bases, and 12 bases lay in between. The length of the CDR3 is 13 residues. The V gene's germline CDR1 is SGHRS and CDR2 YFSETQ. The CDR3 DNA reads as TGCGCCAGCAGCTATCGCCAGGGATCTGAAGCTTTCTTT. Translation: CASSYRQGSEAFF.

The chain's CDR3 is CASSVDSYGYTF. As DNA, the CDR3 is TGTGCCAGCAGTGTGGACAGCTATGGCTACACCTTC. The chain employs TRBV7-9 and TRBJ1-2, with D tentatively TRBD1 (6 bases). Germline CDR1 is SEHNR and CDR2 is FQNEAQ (reference sequence). The CDR3 has 12 residues. V was pared by 6 bases and J by 4 bases, with 9 bases between.

This clone was picked up a small number of times. Here the CDR3 reads CASSQDWGGGYTF. In nucleotides, the CDR3 is TGCGCCAGCAGCCAAGATTGGGGCGGAGGCTACACCTTC. The V call is TRBV4-3, the J call TRBJ1-2, with a weak D call TRBD1 (5 bases). Per the germline V gene, CDR1 is LGHNA and CDR2 is YSLEER. This CDR3 comprises 13 residues. V lost 0 bases to trimming and J lost 8 bases, with 10 bases between them.

CDR3 sequence reads: CASSFGVLPDGSSYNSPLHF. As DNA, the CDR3 is TGTGCCAGTAGTTTTGGAGTTCTGCCGGACGGGAGCTCCTATAATTCACCCCTCCACTTT. This sequence joins TRBV19 and TRBJ1-6, with unresolved D. Germline assignment: CDR1 LNHDA and CDR2 SQIVND (reference sequence). The CDR3 has 20 residues. V lost 5 bases, J lost 0 bases, and 23 bases lay in between.

The chain has TRBV6-5 and TRBJ2-2, with D possibly being TRBD2 (7 bases). CDR1 is MNHEY, CDR2 SVGAGI, per germline. V was clipped by 6 bases and J by 5 bases, with 16 bases between them. This CDR3 comprises 15 residues. The CDR3 sequence is CASRKGGAGTGELFF. CDR3 DNA: TGTGCCAGCAGAAAGGGGGGGGCCGGAACCGGGGAGCTGTTTTTT.

The gene calls are TRBV7-9 and TRBJ2-7, with 7 bases matching TRBD2. The CDR3 contains 14 residues. Germline V gene sequence: CDR1 SEHNR, CDR2 FQNEAQ (reference sequence). V lost 4 bases to trimming and J lost 4 bases; unmatched junction nucleotides: 7. The CDR3 region has the DNA TGTGCCAGCAGCTCTGTGGGGGGGAGGTACGAGCAGTACTTC. Translated, it gives CASSSVGGRYEQYF.

V gene TRBV4-3 combines with J gene TRBJ2-1, with a tentative D call TRBD2 (6 bases). The CDR3 covers 15 residues. Germline CDR1 LGHNA, CDR2 YSLEER. V was clipped by 0 bases and J by 4 bases, with 10 bases between them. CDR3: CASSQEGLIYNEQFF. CDR3 DNA sequence: TGCGCCAGCAGCCAAGAGGGACTTATATACAATGAGCAGTTCTTC.

V gene TRBV4-1 combines with J gene TRBJ1-6; D is perhaps TRBD1 (6 bases). Germline values: CDR1 MGHRA, CDR2 YSYEKL. This CDR3 spans 17 amino acids. Trimming removed 3 bases from V and 10 bases from J, with 22 bases in between. The CDR3 sequence: CASSQGAPQGLGSPLHF. In DNA, the CDR3 is TGCGCCAGCAGCCAGGGCGCGCCACAGGGTCTAGGGTCACCCCTCCACTTT.

The rearrangement joins TRBV4-1 to TRBJ1-3, with D possibly matching TRBD1 (6 bases). CDR3 size: 15 residues. In germline, CDR1 is MGHRA, CDR2 YSYEKL. With 2 bases removed from V and 3 bases from J, the gap between germline ends came to 11 bases. The CDR3 DNA reads TGCGCCAGCAGCCAACTCGAGGGGGATGGAAACACCATATATTTT. Its translation is CASSQLEGDGNTIYF.

The chain joins TRBV4-1 to TRBJ1-1, with unresolved D. Trimming cost V 2 bases and J 1 base, with 23 bases left between them. CDR3 length: 19 amino acids. CDR1 is MGHRA, CDR2 YSYEKL, per germline. The CDR3 loop reads CASSQFHKPRISRNTEAFF. The CDR3 bases are TGCGCCAGCAGCCAATTCCACAAACCTCGAATTTCGAGGAACACTGAAGCTTTCTTT.

V usage is TRBV5-4 and J usage is TRBJ2-3, with 11 bases that match TRBD2. With V trimmed by 3 bases and J by 5 bases, 5 bases remained unmatched. The CDR3 loop spans 15 amino acids. Germline V gene data show CDR1 as SGHNT and CDR2 as YYREEE (reference sequence). CDR3 residues: CASSSLAGGIDTQYF. The CDR3 DNA sequence: TGTGCCAGCAGCTCCCTAGCGGGGGGAATAGATACGCAGTATTTT.

Only one count was recorded for this clone. The chain combines TRBV19 with TRBJ1-1; D not certain. V lost 5 bases and J lost 1, with 11 bases in between. Germline CDR1 reads LNHDA; CDR2 reads SQIVND (reference sequence). The CDR3 extends over 14 amino acids. CDR3 nucleotides: TGTGCCAGTAGTCGCCGGGAGCCGAACACTGAAGCTTTCTTT. Its translation is CASSRREPNTEAFF.

This chain uses TRBV7-8 with TRBJ2-1; 7 nucleotides line up with TRBD2. This CDR3 region has 21 residues. From germline, CDR1 is SGHVS and CDR2 FQNEAQ. V dropped 5 bases and J dropped 7; count of bases not matched to a gene: 29. CDR3: CASSLPRAGSVAGETGNEQFF. The CDR3 nucleotides are TGTGCCAGCAGCCTACCCCGGGCGGGTTCGGTAGCGGGTGAAACGGGGAATGAGCAGTTCTTC.

This chain joins TRBV30 and TRBJ2-5, with D perhaps matching TRBD1 (6 bases). The CDR3 runs to 13 residues. V was clipped by 7 bases and J by 5 bases, with 17 bases between them. CDR1 and CDR2 (germline): GTSNPN, SVGIG (reference sequence). The CDR3 spells CAYQMGAPETQYF. The DNA of the CDR3 is TGTGCCTACCAAATGGGGGCGCCGGAGACCCAGTACTTC.

Only a few counts were recorded for this clone. J is TRBJ2-2 and V is TRBV2; 11 nucleotides agree with TRBD2. Germline values: CDR1 SNHLY, CDR2 FYNNEI. The CDR3 spans 14 residues. V gave up 8 bases and J gave up 4 bases; unmatched junction bases: 3. The chain's CDR3 is CASRLAGLTGELFF. The CDR3 nucleotides read TGTGCCAGCCGACTAGCGGGGCTCACCGGGGAGCTGTTTTTT.

The genes are TRBV18 and TRBJ1-1; D gene uncertain. This CDR3 has 12 amino acids. The V and J ends lost 3 bases and 7 bases respectively, with 9 bases between them. Germline V lookup: CDR1 KGHSH, CDR2 LQKENI. The CDR3 nucleotides are TGTGCCAGCTCACCTAACGGACTTGAAGCTTTCTTT. Translated: CASSPNGLEAFF.

The chain couples TRBV12-3 or TRBV12-4 to TRBJ2-1, with unresolved D. This CDR3 has 10 amino acids. V was trimmed by 6 bases and J by 6 bases, leaving 3 bases between them. The CDR3 bases are TGTGCCAGCAGCTCCAATGAGCAGTTCTTC. Its translation is CASSSNEQFF.

This sequence joins TRBV7-6 and TRBJ1-6, with unresolved D. This CDR3 contains 13 residues. The germline V gene has CDR1 SGHVS and CDR2 FNYEAQ. V was clipped by 1 base and J by 8 bases, with 6 bases between them. The CDR3 region is CASSLGSYSPLHF. The DNA of the CDR3 is TGTGCCAGCAGCTTAGGGTCCTATTCACCCCTCCACTTT.

The chain recombines TRBV21-1 with TRBJ2-7; the tabulated D call, TRBD1, remains unverified against the DNA. TRBV21-1 counts as a pseudogene. This CDR3 comprises 14 residues. In nucleotides, the CDR3 is TGTGCCAGCAGCATCCCCGGGACACCCTACGAGCAGTACTTC. It translates to CASSIPGTPYEQYF.

V usage is TRBV6-2 or TRBV6-3 and J usage is TRBJ2-3; 10 bases are a match to TRBD2. With 5 bases clipped from V and 4 bases from J, the junction kept 9 bases outside the gene matches. The CDR3 sequence is 16 residues long. Germline values: CDR1 MNHEY, CDR2 SVGEGT. CDR3 loop: CASSPATSGSADTQYF. CDR3 nucleotides: TGTGCCAGCAGTCCCGCGACTAGCGGGTCGGCAGATACGCAGTATTTT.